This T cell receptor beta chain was captured in a study of spatial heterogeneity in lung cancer. General study findings and limits: Ubiquitous, expanded tumor-derived TCRs were more frequently observed in blood at resection than at follow-up.

This clonotype was observed many times. Its antigen is not known. Germline CDR1 GTSNPN, CDR2 SVGIG (reference sequence). The V and J ends lost 2 bases and 3 bases respectively, with 14 bases between them. The CDR3 covers 15 residues. Every cDNA TCR molecule received its own unique molecular identifier. TCRdb ran MiXCR on the 5' RACE reads and lists one entry per CDR3 protein. This table holds some 37,000 distinct CDR3 sequences, 7.5% found once. As for time point: sample taken at primary tumor resection. Material for sequencing was whole RNA from tumor, nontumor lung or frozen PBMC, left unsorted. The donor population consisted of approximately 68 patients with untreated, early-stage non-small cell lung cancer.

The sequence derives from a male donor with early-stage non-small cell lung cancer. Here the sequenced sample was PBMCs, taken at surgery. The chain links TRBV30 to TRBJ2-1; D may be TRBD1 (6 bases). CDR3 nucleotides: TGTGCCTGGAGTCCCTGGACAGTGATCTACAATGAGCAGTTCTTC. It yields the protein CAWSPWTVIYNEQFF.